The 7 T cell receptor beta chains in this list originate from one sample, sequenced in a study of TIL therapy for anti-PD-1-resistant metastatic lung cancer. Time point here: pre-treatment sample, taken before nivolumab and TIL therapy. The libraries were made with immunoSEQ v3. The protocol was immunoSEQ multiplex PCR, while the TCRdb copy is restricted to in-frame clones and leaves out a portion. The data show about 59,000 clones, 73% seen once. This specimen was blood, taken at baseline. These receptors were obtained from a person aged 25 to 85 with non-small cell lung cancer.

This rearrangement joins TRBV9 to TRBJ2-5, with TRBD1 matching over 8 bases. The CDR3 has 14 amino acids. V gave up 3 bases and J gave up 4 bases; unmatched junction bases: 5. Per germline, CDR1 SGDLS and CDR2 YYNGEE. The CDR3 here is CASSASGGRETQYF. CDR3 nucleotides: TGTGCCAGCAGCGCTTCAGGGGGCCGAGAGACCCAGTACTTC. Looking up the rest from reference TRBV9 and TRBJ2-5 gives the full variable domain: DSGVTQTPKHLITATGQRVTLRCSPRSGDLSVYWYQQSLDQGLQFLIQYYNGEERAKGNILERFSAQQFPDLHSELNLSSLELGDSALYFCASSASGGRETQYFGPGTRLLVL.

This chain links TRBV28 with TRBJ1-2; weak D call: TRBD1 (5 bases). Deletions cut 8 bases from V and 0 bases from J, with 13 bases between. Germline V lookup: CDR1 MDHEN, CDR2 SYDVKM. The CDR3 covers 14 residues. CDR3 protein: CASYYRTANYGYTF. The DNA for the CDR3 is TGTGCCAGCTATTACAGGACCGCTAACTATGGCTACACCTTC.

This clone was recorded a few times. This chain links TRBV4-3 with TRBJ1-1; 9 nucleotides line up with TRBD1. The CDR3 is 16 amino acids. CDR1 and CDR2 (germline): LGHNA, YSLEER. The V gene end was trimmed by 0 bases and the J gene end by 3 bases; junction bases not matched to a gene: 5. The CDR3 DNA is TGCGCCAGCAGCCAAGATCTGACAGGGGGTGACACTGAAGCTTTCTTT. It translates to CASSQDLTGGDTEAFF.

This chain uses TRBV5-1 with TRBJ2-6; a possible D gene is TRBD2 (5 bases). This CDR3 contains 18 residues. V lost 4 bases and J 2 bases, leaving 19 bases between the germline ends. Germline CDR1 is SGHRS and CDR2 is YFSETQ. CDR3 in DNA: TGCGCCAGCAGCCCGACTACCGCGACGCTCCCTGGGGCCAACGTCCTGACTTTC. This encodes CASSPTTATLPGANVLTF.

The chain recombines TRBV10-3 with TRBJ2-2, with 15 bases matching TRBD2. V lost 4 bases and J lost 1; bases outside the gene matches: 4. The CDR3 spans 18 residues. From germline, CDR1 is ENHRY and CDR2 SYGVKD. The CDR3 loop is CAISGTSGRGMNTGELFF. CDR3 in DNA: TGTGCCATCAGTGGGACTAGCGGGAGGGGTATGAACACCGGGGAGCTGTTTTTT.

The gene calls are TRBV7-3 and TRBJ1-2; 8 bases agree with TRBD1. The length of the CDR3 is 13 residues. The germline CDR1 and CDR2 sequences are SGHTA and FQGTGA. Losses at the gene ends were 2 bases for V and 4 bases for J; bases not matched to a gene: 0. CDR3 in DNA: TGTGCCAGCAGCTTAGACAGGGGCTATGGCTACACCTTC. Translating it yields CASSLDRGYGYTF.

V gene TRBV6-5 combines with J gene TRBJ1-2, with a weak D call TRBD1 (6 bases). The CDR3 is 13 residues long. Germline CDR1 and CDR2: MNHEY and SVGAGI. Trimming cost V 7 bases and J 8 bases, with 17 bases left between them. As DNA, the CDR3 is TGTGCCAGCACTCAATCAGGGGCCCGGGGCTACACCTTC. This sequence encodes CASTQSGARGYTF.